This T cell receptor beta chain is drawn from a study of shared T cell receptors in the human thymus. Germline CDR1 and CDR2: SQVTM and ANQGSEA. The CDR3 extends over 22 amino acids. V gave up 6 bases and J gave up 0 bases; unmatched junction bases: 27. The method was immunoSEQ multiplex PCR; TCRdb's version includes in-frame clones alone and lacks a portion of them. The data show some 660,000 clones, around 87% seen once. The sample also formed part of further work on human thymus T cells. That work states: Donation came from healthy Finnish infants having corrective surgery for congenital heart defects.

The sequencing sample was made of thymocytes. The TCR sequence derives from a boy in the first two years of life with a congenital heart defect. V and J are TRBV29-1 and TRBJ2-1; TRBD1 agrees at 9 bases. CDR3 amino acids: CSVSLRDRASNTPGFSYNEQFF. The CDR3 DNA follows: TGCAGCGTGTCCTTGAGGGACAGGGCAAGCAACACTCCCGGTTTCTCCTACAATGAGCAGTTCTTC.